This entry lists 17 T cell receptor beta chains sequenced from one sample in a study of blood T cell repertoires in COVID-19. Here immunoSEQ multiplex PCR was the method, and the copy in TCRdb shows in-frame clones only, minus some. The table has 55,000 to 90,000 clones, 88% seen once; the top ten hold about 1.5%. Sequenced: peripheral blood. The receptors derive from a human donor in a cohort sampled during active COVID-19.

The chain recombines TRBV9 with TRBJ2-3; the D gene is possibly TRBD1 (5 bases). Trimming shortened V by 2 bases and J by 6 bases, and 19 bases separated the two germline ends. This CDR3 spans 16 amino acids. Germline CDR1 and CDR2: SGDLS and YYNGEE. The CDR3 sequence: CASSVRSGQSTDTQYF. CDR3 in DNA: TGTGCCAGCAGCGTCCGGTCAGGGCAGTCCACGGATACGCAGTATTTT.

V gene TRBV6-6 combines with J gene TRBJ2-7; D perhaps matches TRBD2 (6 bases). Trimming removed 5 bases at V and 3 bases at J, with 23 bases between. This CDR3 comprises 17 residues. Germline loops: CDR1 MNHNY, CDR2 SVGAGI (reference sequence). The DNA for the CDR3 is TGTGCCAGCAGTCCCCCCCGGGGGAGCGGAGGCCTCTACGAGCAGTACTTC. Translated, it gives CASSPPRGSGGLYEQYF.

The V and J genes are TRBV30 and TRBJ2-2, with 8 bases fitting TRBD1. After removal of 7 bases from V and 6 bases from J, the junction contained 7 bases not matched to a gene. The CDR3 covers 13 residues. Germline V gene lookup returns CDR1 GTSNPN and CDR2 SVGIG (reference sequence). The CDR3 loop is CASNLQGAGELFF. The DNA of the CDR3 is TGTGCCTCTAACCTACAGGGGGCCGGGGAGCTGTTTTTT.

This chain uses TRBV19 with TRBJ1-4, with TRBD1 matching over 8 bases. CDR3 length: 15 residues. V gave up 7 bases and J gave up 3 bases; unmatched junction bases: 7. The germline gives CDR1 LNHDA, CDR2 SQIVND (reference sequence). The CDR3 sequence: CASTPHRGANEKLFF. The CDR3 nucleotides read TGTGCCAGTACCCCACACAGGGGGGCTAATGAAAAACTGTTTTTT.

The J gene is TRBJ2-2, the V gene TRBV11-3; 9 bases map to TRBD2. The V gene end was trimmed by 1 base and the J gene end by 1 base; junction bases not matched to a gene: 4. The CDR3 has 17 amino acids. Germline V CDR1 and CDR2: SGHNT, YENEEA. CDR3 region: CASSLGATSGNTGELFF. CDR3 nucleotide sequence: TGTGCCAGCAGCTTAGGAGCGACTAGCGGGAACACCGGGGAGCTGTTTTTT.

V and J are TRBV18 and TRBJ2-2; 10 nucleotides align to TRBD2. The CDR3 has 17 residues. The trim removed 3 bases at V and 0 bases at J, leaving 4 bases unmatched. CDR1 and CDR2 from the germline V gene are KGHSH and LQKENI. Here the CDR3 DNA reads TGTGCCAGCTCACCCGGACTAGCGGATACGAACACCGGGGAGCTGTTTTTT. It codes for CASSPGLADTNTGELFF.

The genes are TRBV6-2 or TRBV6-3 and TRBJ2-3; D perhaps matches TRBD2 (6 bases). Germline V lookup: CDR1 MNHEY, CDR2 SVGEGT. The V and J ends lost 0 bases and 2 bases respectively, with 15 bases between them. The CDR3 runs to 17 residues. Here the CDR3 reads CASSYSKRGWSTDTQYF. The CDR3 DNA reads as TGTGCCAGCAGTTACTCTAAACGGGGGTGGTCCACAGATACGCAGTATTTT.

The CDR3 nucleotides are TGTGCCAGTAGTATAGGCGGACAGATGTACCAAGAGACCCAGTACTTC. It yields the protein CASSIGGQMYQETQYF. V usage is TRBV19 and J usage is TRBJ2-5; a weak D match, TRBD1 (6 bases). This CDR3 has 16 amino acids. Germline CDR1 reads LNHDA; CDR2 reads SQIVND (reference sequence). V dropped 1 base and J dropped 0 bases, with 12 bases sitting between them.

This clone was counted only a few times. This rearrangement joins TRBV18 to TRBJ2-7; TRBD2 matches 13 bases. Germline CDR1 KGHSH, CDR2 LQKENI. Trimming removed 3 bases from V and 7 bases from J; junction bases left unmatched: 9. The CDR3 is 16 residues long. The CDR3 DNA reads TGTGCCAGCTCACCCCTGGGACTAGCGGGACCGCTTGAGCAGTACTTC. Its translation is CASSPLGLAGPLEQYF.

This rearrangement joins TRBV7-2 to TRBJ2-7; maybe TRBD2 (5 bases). CDR3 length equals 15 residues. V was cut by 6 bases and J by 2 bases, with 17 bases left in between. Germline CDR1 SGHTA, CDR2 FQGNSA. The CDR3 DNA is TGTGCCAGCAGACCCGCAGCGGTGAACCCCTACGAGCAGTACTTC. Protein product: CASRPAAVNPYEQYF.

The chain recombines TRBV28 with TRBJ2-5; 8 nucleotides agree with TRBD1. V lost 6 bases and J lost 5; bases outside the gene matches: 11. Germline V gives CDR1 MDHEN, CDR2 SYDVKM. The CDR3 is 15 residues long. The CDR3 loop reads CASRNRGNGWETQYF. CDR3 nucleotide sequence: TGTGCCAGCAGAAACAGGGGGAATGGTTGGGAGACCCAGTACTTC.

V gene TRBV30 combines with J gene TRBJ2-5; the match to TRBD2 covers 14 bases. The CDR3 covers 15 residues. The V and J ends lost 3 bases and 3 bases, in that order; junction bases with no gene match: 3. Germline-derived CDR1 and CDR2 are GTSNPN and SVGIG (reference sequence). The CDR3 sequence is CAWRRGLAGEETQYF. CDR3 in DNA: TGTGCCTGGAGGCGGGGACTAGCGGGAGAAGAGACCCAGTACTTC.

The rearrangement joins TRBV3-1 (or the pseudogene TRBV3-2) to TRBJ2-7; D perhaps matches TRBD1 (6 bases). Germline V gene data show CDR1 as LGHDT and CDR2 as YNNKEL (reference sequence). V lost 1 base and J 4 bases, leaving 17 bases between the germline ends. The CDR3 is made up of 16 amino acids. CDR3 nucleotides: TGTGCCAGCAGCCAAGGGGACACCTCCCTCGGGTACGAGCAGTACTTC. Encoded protein: CASSQGDTSLGYEQYF.

The chain has TRBV6-5 and TRBJ1-5; tentative D call: TRBD1 (5 bases). V shed 6 bases and J shed 3 bases, with 12 bases lying between them. CDR1 is MNHEY, CDR2 SVGAGI, per germline. The CDR3 runs to 14 residues. The CDR3 DNA sequence: TGTGCCAGCAGACCGACAGAATTCAATCAGCCCCAGCATTTT. This codes for CASRPTEFNQPQHF.

The genes are TRBV18 and TRBJ1-2, with 8 bases matching TRBD1. J gave up 7 bases and V 2 bases, and 6 bases lay outside the gene matches. In germline, CDR1 is KGHSH, CDR2 LQKENI. The CDR3 has 14 amino acids. CDR3 nucleotides: TGTGCCAGCTCACCAATGCAGGGGGCGAGTGGCTACACCTTC. Protein sequence: CASSPMQGASGYTF.

The chain has TRBV5-1 and TRBJ2-1, with TRBD2 identical over 13 bases. Germline loops: CDR1 SGHRS, CDR2 YFSETQ. V shed 4 bases, J shed 12 bases, and the junction held 7 bases outside the gene matches. The CDR3 is 14 residues long. The CDR3 reads CASSRTSGSPRQFF. The CDR3, as DNA: TGCGCCAGCAGCCGGACTAGCGGGAGCCCCCGGCAGTTCTTC.

V gene TRBV2 combines with J gene TRBJ2-2; a weak D match, TRBD1 (5 bases). V was clipped by 6 bases and J by 4 bases, with 9 bases between them. CDR3 length: 13 residues. Germline V gene lookup returns CDR1 SNHLY and CDR2 FYNNEI. The CDR3, as DNA: TGTGCCAGCAGGCCCCAGGGCACCGGGGAGCTGTTTTTT. Its protein is CASRPQGTGELFF.